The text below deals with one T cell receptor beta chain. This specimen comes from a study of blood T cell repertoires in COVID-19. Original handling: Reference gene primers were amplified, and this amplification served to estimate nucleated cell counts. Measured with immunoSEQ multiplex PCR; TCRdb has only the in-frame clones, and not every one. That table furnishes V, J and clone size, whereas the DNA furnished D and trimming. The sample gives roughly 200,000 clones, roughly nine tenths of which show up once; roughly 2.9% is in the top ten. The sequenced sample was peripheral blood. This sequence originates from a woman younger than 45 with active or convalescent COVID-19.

The DNA for the CDR3 is TGCAGCGTTGAGACCCCCACCTCCCCGAGGGACATTCAGTACTTC. It codes for CSVETPTSPRDIQYF. The rearrangement joins TRBV29-1 to TRBJ2-4; a weak D match, TRBD2 (5 bases). Trimming cost V 3 bases and J 8 bases, with 20 bases left between them. Germline values: CDR1 SQVTM, CDR2 ANQGSEA. The CDR3 is 15 amino acids.